A single count supports the clone carrying this T cell receptor beta chain. Its specificity is not known. This sample is part of a study of memory CD4+ T cells and cytomegalovirus serostatus. Study context: Donors were healthy Belgian adults, several CMV seropositive and approximately 25 seronegative.

The V gene's germline CDR1 is LGHNA and CDR2 YNFKEQ. This CDR3 has 15 amino acids. V was pared by 8 bases and J by 6 bases, with 19 bases between. Some clones are missing from TCRdb's copy, which holds only in-frame ones; the method was immunoSEQ multiplex PCR. The sample holds about 48,000 clones, over 75% seen once. General observations from the study: Of more than 150 reported CMV TCRbeta sequences, about 70 were found in memory CD4+ repertoires.

The sort gate was single viable CD3+CD4+CD8-CD45RO+ cells for memory CD4+ T cells. Input material: memory CD4+ T cells from blood. V gene TRBV4-2 combines with J gene TRBJ1-4; D not certain. The TCR sequence derives from an adult in good health and CMV-seronegative. CDR3 amino acids: CASGKKDAGDEKLFF. For the CDR3, the DNA is TGTGCCAGCGGGAAGAAGGACGCTGGTGATGAAAAACTGTTTTTT.